This TCR beta chain was sequenced during a study of a mutant IDH1 vaccine in newly diagnosed glioma. The germline V gene encodes CDR1 ENHRY and CDR2 SYGVKD. The CDR3 totals 14 residues. The junction had 7 bases not matched to a gene; V was cut back by 1 base and J by 8 bases. As for time point: week 5, during vaccination. Every single dose of the vaccine, 300 ug of mutant IDH1 20-mer peptide, came with topical imiquimod. As regards this clone: As yet, its antigen is unknown.

The repertoire was sequenced with immunoSEQ multiplex PCR; TCRdb's copy has only in-frame clones and lacks some. The sample shows approximately 25,000 clones, about 77% of them seen only once. The rearrangement joins TRBV10-3 to TRBJ1-2; 7 nucleotides agree with TRBD1. The sample consisted of PBMCs, taken from a glioma patient whose treatment included an IDH1 peptide vaccine. The receptor was derived from a middle-aged man with glioma. CDR3 coding DNA: TGTGCCATCAGTGAGTTGGAGGGGGCGGGAGGCTACACCTTC. Translation gives CAISELEGAGGYTF.